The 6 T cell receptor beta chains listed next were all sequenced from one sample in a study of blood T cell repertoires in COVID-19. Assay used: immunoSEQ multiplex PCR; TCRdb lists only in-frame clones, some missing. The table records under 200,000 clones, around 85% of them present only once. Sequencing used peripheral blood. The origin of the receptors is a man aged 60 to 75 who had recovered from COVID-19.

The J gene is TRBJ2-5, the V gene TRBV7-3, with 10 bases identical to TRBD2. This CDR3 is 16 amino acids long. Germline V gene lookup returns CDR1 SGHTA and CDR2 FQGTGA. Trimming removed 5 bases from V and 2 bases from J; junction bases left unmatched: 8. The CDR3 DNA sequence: TGTGCCAGCAGCCGAGTAGGGACTAGCGAACAAGAGACCCAGTACTTC. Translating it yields CASSRVGTSEQETQYF.

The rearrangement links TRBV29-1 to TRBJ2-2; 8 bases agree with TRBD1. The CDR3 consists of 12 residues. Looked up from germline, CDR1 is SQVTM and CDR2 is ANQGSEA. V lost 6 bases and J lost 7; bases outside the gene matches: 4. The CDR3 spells CSVGQGHGELFF. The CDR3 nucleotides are TGCAGCGTCGGACAGGGTCACGGGGAGCTGTTTTTT.

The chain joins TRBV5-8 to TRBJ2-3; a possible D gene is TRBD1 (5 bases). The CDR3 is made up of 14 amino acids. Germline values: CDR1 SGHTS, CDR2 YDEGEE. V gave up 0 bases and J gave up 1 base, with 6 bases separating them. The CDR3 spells CASSLEGGTDTQYF. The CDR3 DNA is TGTGCCAGCAGCTTGGAAGGGGGCACAGATACGCAGTATTTT.

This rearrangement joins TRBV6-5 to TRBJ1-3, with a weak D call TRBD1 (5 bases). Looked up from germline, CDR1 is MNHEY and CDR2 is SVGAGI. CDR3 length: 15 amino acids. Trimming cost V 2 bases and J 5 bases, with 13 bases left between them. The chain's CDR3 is CASSYNLGGRNTIYF. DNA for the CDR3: TGTGCCAGCAGTTACAATCTCGGGGGGAGAAACACCATATATTTT.

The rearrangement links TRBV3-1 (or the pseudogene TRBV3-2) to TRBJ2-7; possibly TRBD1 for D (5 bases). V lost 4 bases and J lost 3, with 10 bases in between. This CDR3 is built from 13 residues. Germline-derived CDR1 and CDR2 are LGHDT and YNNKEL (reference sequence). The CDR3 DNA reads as TGTGCCAGCAGCCGCATTCAGGGCTACGAGCAGTACTTC. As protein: CASSRIQGYEQYF.

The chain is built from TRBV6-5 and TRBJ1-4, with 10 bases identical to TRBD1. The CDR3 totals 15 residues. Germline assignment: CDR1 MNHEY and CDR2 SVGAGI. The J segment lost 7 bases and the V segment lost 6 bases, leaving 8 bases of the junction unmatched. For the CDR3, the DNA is TGTGCCAGCAGGGCGACAGGGGGCGTTGGTGAAAAACTGTTTTTT. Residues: CASRATGGVGEKLFF.